This T cell receptor beta chain was identified in a study of CD8+ T cells in alopecia areata. The treatment: oral pan-JAK inhibitor, 5-10 mg twice daily. The researchers isolated CD4+ and CD8+ T cells from PBMCs by sorting. RNA extraction and reverse transcription yielded cDNA as sequencing template. Clones were sequenced by immunoSEQ multiplex PCR, and TCRdb holds only the in-frame ones, with some missing. The sample holds 110,000 or so clones, less than 70% seen once. The origin of this receptor is a human donor with alopecia areata. The material was CD4+ T cells sorted from blood, obtained at week 24, from a patient treated with tofacitinib.

In DNA form, the CDR3 reads TGTGCCAGCAGCCCGCCGGGCACGACTAATGAAAAACTGTTTTTT. This gives the protein CASSPPGTTNEKLFF. This rearrangement joins TRBV6-5 to TRBJ1-4, with D hard to call. V was clipped by 6 bases and J by 2 bases, with 13 bases between them. Germline values: CDR1 MNHEY, CDR2 SVGAGI. The CDR3 contains 15 residues.